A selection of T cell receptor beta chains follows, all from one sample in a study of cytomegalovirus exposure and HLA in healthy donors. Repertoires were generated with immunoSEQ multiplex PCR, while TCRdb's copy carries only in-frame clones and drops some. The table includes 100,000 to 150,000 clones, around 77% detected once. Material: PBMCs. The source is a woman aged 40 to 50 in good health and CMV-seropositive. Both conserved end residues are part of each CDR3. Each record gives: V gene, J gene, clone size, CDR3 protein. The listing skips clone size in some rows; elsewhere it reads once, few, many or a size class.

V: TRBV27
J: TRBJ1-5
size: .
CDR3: CASSLSVDLGHFNQPQHF

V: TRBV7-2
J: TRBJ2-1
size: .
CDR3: CASSFFQQSYNEQFF

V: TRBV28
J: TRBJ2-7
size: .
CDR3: CASRDRPYEQYF

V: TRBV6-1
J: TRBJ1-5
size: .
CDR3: CASSEAMTPSHQPQHF

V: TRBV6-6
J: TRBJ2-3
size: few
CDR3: CASRRASGMVTQYF

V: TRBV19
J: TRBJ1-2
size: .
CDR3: CASSIGQGAQAGYTF

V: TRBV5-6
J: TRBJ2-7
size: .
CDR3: CASRLQGASLEQYF

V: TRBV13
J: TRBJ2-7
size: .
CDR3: CASSLYQYEQYF

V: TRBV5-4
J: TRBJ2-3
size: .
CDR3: CASSLRGDRFTDTQYF

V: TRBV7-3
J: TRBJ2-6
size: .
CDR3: CASSDRDRALSSGANVLTF

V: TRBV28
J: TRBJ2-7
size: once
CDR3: CASSLTGASYEQYF

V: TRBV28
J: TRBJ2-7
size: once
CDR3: CASSRDPRGDEQYF

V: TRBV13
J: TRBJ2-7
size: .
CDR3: CASSWAAGTGAGEQYF

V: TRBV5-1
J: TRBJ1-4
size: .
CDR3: CASSSGQGGEKLFF

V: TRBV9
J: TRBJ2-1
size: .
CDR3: CASSVGMGSGRSSYNEQFF

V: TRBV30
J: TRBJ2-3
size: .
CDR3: CACRHIQGARADTQYF

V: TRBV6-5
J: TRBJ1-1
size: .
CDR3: CASRGENTEAFF

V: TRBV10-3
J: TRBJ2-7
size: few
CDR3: CAIMEREGPSYEQYF

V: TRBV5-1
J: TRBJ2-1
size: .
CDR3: CASSLAGGWTSGTNEQFF

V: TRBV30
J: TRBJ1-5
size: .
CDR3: CAWSESGGQPQHF

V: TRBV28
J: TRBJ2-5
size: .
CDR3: CASSLFSSGLQETQYF

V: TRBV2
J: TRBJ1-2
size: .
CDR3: CASSEALGPGGSGYGYTF

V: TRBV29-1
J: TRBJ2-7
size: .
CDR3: CSVDWTGSLEQYF

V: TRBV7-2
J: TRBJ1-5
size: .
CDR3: CASSSQGPRQPQHF

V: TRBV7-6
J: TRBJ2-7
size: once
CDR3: CASSLSGGVTYEQYF

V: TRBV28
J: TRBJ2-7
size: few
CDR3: CASSLGTSGRGDDMYEQYF

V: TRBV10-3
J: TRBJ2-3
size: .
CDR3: CAILRDLSDTQYF

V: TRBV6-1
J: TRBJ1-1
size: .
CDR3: CASSLSRGNTEAFF

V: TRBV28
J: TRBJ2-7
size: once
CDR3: CASSHRDREYEQYF

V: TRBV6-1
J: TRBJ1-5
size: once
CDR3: CASSEWGADQPQHF

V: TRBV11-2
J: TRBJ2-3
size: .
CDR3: CASSLYLGGTDTQYF

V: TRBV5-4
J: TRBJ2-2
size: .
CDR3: CASSLLNTGELFF

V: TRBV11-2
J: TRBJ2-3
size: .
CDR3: CASSLETGVIHDTQYF

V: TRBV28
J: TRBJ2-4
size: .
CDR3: CASSPGGSPKNIQYF

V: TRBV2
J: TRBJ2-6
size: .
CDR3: CASSVGLASQANGLTF

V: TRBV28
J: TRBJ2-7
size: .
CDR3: CASRPPSPQGNEQYF

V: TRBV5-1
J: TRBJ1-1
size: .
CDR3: CASSTTGWDTEAFF

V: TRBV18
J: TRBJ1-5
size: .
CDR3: CASSPKDRVEQPQHF

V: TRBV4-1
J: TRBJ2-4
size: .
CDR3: CASSQGVIRQGGTKNIQYF

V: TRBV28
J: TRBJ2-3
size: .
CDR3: CASTPGHYTQYF

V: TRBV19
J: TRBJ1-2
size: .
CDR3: CASISTGLDYGYTF

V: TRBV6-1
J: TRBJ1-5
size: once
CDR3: CASSPEPGPNQPQHF

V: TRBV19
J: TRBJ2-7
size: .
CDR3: CASPGAYPYEQYF